One and the same sample provided the 31 T cell receptor beta chains below, sequenced in a study of T cells after yellow fever vaccination (dated by TCRdb to between 2018 and 2021). The sample's treatment or condition label, decoded: live attenuated yellow fever vaccine strain. Libraries came from 5' RACE. The instrument given in TCRdb is Illumina HiSeq 2500. TCRdb reprocessed the public reads (quality trimming at Q25 with fastp, clone calling with MiXCR) and kept in-frame beta chains. Rows with one shared CDR3 protein collapse into an entry with the most common genes and DNA. The sample has about 580,000 distinct CDR3 sequences on record, 17% of them singletons. Around a sixth of the sample is held by the ten biggest clonotypes. The sequenced sample was PBMCs, obtained around 5 days after the first yellow fever vaccination. The origin of the receptors is a man between 18 and 29 years old who received the YFV17D yellow fever vaccine.

The J gene is TRBJ2-5, the V gene TRBV4-1; weak D call: TRBD2 (7 bases). CDR1 is MGHRA and CDR2 is YSYEKL in the germline V gene. There are 16 residues in the CDR3. The V end was cut by 0 bases, the J end by 4 bases, with 15 bases between. The CDR3 DNA follows: TGCGCCAGCAGCCAAGAGGGTCCGGGGGGCCGAGAGACCCAGTACTTC. Its protein is CASSQEGPGGRETQYF.

This clonotype turned up a few times. V usage is TRBV6-5 and J usage is TRBJ1-1; D gene uncertain. With 1 base removed from V and 0 bases from J, the gap between germline ends came to 6 bases. Germline CDR1 and CDR2: MNHEY and SVGAGI. The CDR3 runs to 14 residues. The CDR3 reads CASSYWGLNTEAFF. The CDR3 DNA reads as TGTGCCAGCAGTTACTGGGGTTTGAACACTGAAGCTTTCTTT.

The V call is TRBV6-1, the J call TRBJ1-2; no reliable D call. From germline, CDR1 is MNHNS and CDR2 SASEGT. V gave up 4 bases and J gave up 0 bases, with 6 bases separating them. This CDR3 has 13 residues. CDR3 loop: CASSVVPNYGYTF. CDR3 DNA: TGTGCCAGCAGTGTGGTGCCTAACTATGGCTACACCTTC.

This chain links TRBV10-3 with TRBJ2-3; TRBD1 agrees at 7 bases. V gave up 6 bases and J gave up 2 bases; unmatched junction bases: 14. Per germline, CDR1 ENHRY and CDR2 SYGVKD. The CDR3 is 17 residues long. CDR3 in DNA: TGTGCCATCAGAGGGCCAATAACGGGACAGACCACAGATACGCAGTATTTT. Translating it yields CAIRGPITGQTTDTQYF.

This clonotype was seen a handful of times. The V call is TRBV30, the J call TRBJ2-3, with D perhaps matching TRBD1 (5 bases). The CDR3 consists of 13 residues. Trimming pared 4 bases from V and 6 bases from J, leaving 14 bases between. Germline CDR1 GTSNPN, CDR2 SVGIG (reference sequence). The CDR3 DNA follows: TGTGCCTGGACCGAAACAGGCTCGGATACGCAGTATTTT. Protein: CAWTETGSDTQYF.

CDR3 residues: CASSQQGLGYGYTF. For the CDR3, the DNA is TGTGCCAGCAGCCAACAGGGTTTAGGCTATGGCTACACCTTC. The gene calls are TRBV3-1 and TRBJ1-2, with a tentative D call TRBD1 (5 bases). The CDR3 is 14 residues long. Deletions cut 2 bases from V and 4 bases from J, with 11 bases between. Germline-derived CDR1 and CDR2 are LGHDT and YNNKEL (reference sequence).

The sample holds many counts of this clonotype. The chain employs TRBV11-2 and TRBJ2-2; the match to TRBD2 covers 13 bases. The CDR3 totals 17 residues. In germline, CDR1 is SGHAT, CDR2 FQNNGV. The V gene end was trimmed by 0 bases and the J gene end by 8 bases; junction bases not matched to a gene: 6. The CDR3 reads CASSLDRPGLAGGELFF. In DNA form, the CDR3 reads TGTGCCAGCAGCTTAGACCGCCCGGGACTAGCGGGGGGGGAGCTGTTTTTT.

The table lists this clonotype with many counts. This chain links TRBV5-1 with TRBJ1-2; no clear D gene. Trimming stripped 4 bases from V and 1 base from J, with 11 bases between. CDR1 is SGHRS and CDR2 is YFSETQ in the germline V gene. The CDR3 spans 14 residues. CDR3 amino acids: CASSVGEYNYGYTF. The DNA of the CDR3 is TGCGCCAGCAGCGTCGGCGAGTATAACTATGGCTACACCTTC.

With regard to this clonotype: A read error may be the cause here, since a much bigger clone is one base away. The chain combines TRBV10-3 with TRBJ2-3; D is unclear. Germline assignment: CDR1 ENHRY and CDR2 SYGVKD. The CDR3 is 10 residues long. CDR3 nucleotide sequence: TGTGCCATCAGTGACAGTACGCAGTCTTTT. It codes for CAISDSTQSF.

This clonotype has more than one count but fewer than ten. V and J are TRBV29-1 and TRBJ2-3; 7 bases agree with TRBD2. Germline CDR1 is SQVTM and CDR2 is ANQGSEA. The J segment lost 1 base and the V segment lost 8 bases, leaving 12 bases of the junction unmatched. CDR3 length equals 15 residues. CDR3 region: CSSRGERGGTDTQYF. The CDR3 DNA reads TGCAGCTCTCGGGGAGAACGGGGGGGCACAGATACGCAGTATTTT.

This chain joins TRBV10-3 and TRBJ1-2, with TRBD1 as a possible D gene (6 bases). Per the germline V gene, CDR1 is ENHRY and CDR2 is SYGVKD. V lost 6 bases, J lost 4 bases, and 15 bases lay in between. This CDR3 is 14 amino acids long. The CDR3 sequence is CAIRPDQGSYGYTF. The CDR3 coding sequence is TGTGCCATCAGACCGGACCAGGGGTCCTATGGCTACACCTTC.

This clonotype was recorded many times. The chain carries TRBV28 and TRBJ1-6; D call uncertain. Trimming shortened V by 4 bases and J by 4 bases, and 14 bases separated the two germline ends. This CDR3 is 16 amino acids long. Germline V gene data show CDR1 as MDHEN and CDR2 as SYDVKM. The CDR3 DNA is TGTGCCAGCAGTTCGGGAGCAGCAATTTATAATTCACCCCTCCACTTT. As protein: CASSSGAAIYNSPLHF.

The chain uses TRBV10-1 and TRBJ2-3; tentatively, D is TRBD2 (5 bases). CDR3 length: 13 residues. The ends were cut back, 4 bases at V and 4 bases at J, with 9 bases in the middle. CDR1 and CDR2 from the germline V gene are WNHNN and SYGVQD (reference sequence). The CDR3 DNA reads TGCGCCAGCAGTGCCCAGAGGGCAGATACGCAGTATTTT. Protein sequence: CASSAQRADTQYF.

The V and J genes are TRBV11-3 and TRBJ2-4; unclear D gene. V lost 1 base to trimming and J lost 9 bases, with 13 bases between them. In germline, CDR1 is SGHNT, CDR2 YENEEA. The CDR3 totals 14 residues. The CDR3 region is CASSLGAQSPIQYF. The CDR3 DNA reads as TGTGCCAGCAGCTTAGGCGCACAATCCCCCATTCAGTACTTC.

This clonotype was counted a few times. The rearrangement links TRBV18 to TRBJ2-1; D assignment may be TRBD1 or TRBD2 (5 bases each). This CDR3 comprises 15 residues. CDR1 is KGHSH, CDR2 LQKENI, per germline. V dropped 3 bases and J dropped 10 bases, with 19 bases sitting between them. The DNA for the CDR3 is TGTGCCAGCTCACCGGATCGTGGGGGAAGGATAGAGCAGTTCTTC. The encoded protein is CASSPDRGGRIEQFF.

This clonotype has only a few counts. The CDR3 coding sequence is TGTGCCAGCAGTTACCTGCGGGACACCTTCTACGAGCAGTACTTC. Translated, it gives CASSYLRDTFYEQYF. V gene TRBV6-5 combines with J gene TRBJ2-7, with D tentatively TRBD1 or TRBD2 (6 bases each). V lost 2 bases to trimming and J lost 3 bases, with 14 bases between them. CDR1 and CDR2 from the germline V gene are MNHEY and SVGAGI. The CDR3 has 15 residues.

The chain recombines TRBV9 with TRBJ2-7, with a tentative D call TRBD2 (5 bases). Germline loops: CDR1 SGDLS, CDR2 YYNGEE. V shed 0 bases and J shed 4 bases, with 8 bases lying between them. The CDR3 totals 13 residues. The CDR3 is CASSVAPGYEQYF. CDR3 DNA sequence: TGTGCCAGCAGCGTAGCACCGGGGTACGAGCAGTACTTC.

This clonotype was picked up a small number of times. This sequence joins TRBV5-1 and TRBJ1-6, with D hard to call. Trimming removed 7 bases at V and 7 bases at J, with 15 bases between. This CDR3 comprises 14 residues. In germline, CDR1 is SGHRS, CDR2 YFSETQ. CDR3 protein: CASRHSGENSPLHF. As DNA, the CDR3 is TGCGCCAGCCGCCATAGCGGGGAAAATTCACCCCTCCACTTT.

The sample holds a few counts of this clonotype. This chain joins TRBV5-1 and TRBJ2-3; D may be TRBD2 (6 bases). The V gene's germline CDR1 is SGHRS and CDR2 YFSETQ. This CDR3 is 15 amino acids long. V gave up 0 bases and J gave up 5 bases, with 13 bases separating them. DNA for the CDR3: TGCGCCAGCAGCTTGGGCGGGGTGGCTGGAGATACGCAGTATTTT. Translating it yields CASSLGGVAGDTQYF.

At least ten counts were recorded for this clonotype. The V and J genes are TRBV12-3 or TRBV12-4 and TRBJ1-1, with 9 bases lining up with TRBD1. The V and J ends lost 6 bases and 4 bases, in that order; junction bases with no gene match: 12. The CDR3 contains 16 residues. CDR3 in amino acids: CASRRGQGRVGTEAFF. The CDR3 DNA reads TGTGCCAGCAGACGAGGACAGGGGAGAGTAGGCACTGAAGCTTTCTTT.

This chain uses TRBV2 with TRBJ1-5; a possible D gene is TRBD1 (5 bases). Per germline, CDR1 SNHLY and CDR2 FYNNEI. Trimming removed 4 bases from V and 5 bases from J, with 6 bases in between. The length of the CDR3 is 12 residues. Here the CDR3 reads CASSGGDQPQHF. Written as DNA, the CDR3 is TGTGCCAGCAGTGGGGGGGATCAGCCCCAGCATTTT.

This clonotype has a handful of counts. The rearrangement links TRBV4-3 to TRBJ1-3; no definite D call. This CDR3 comprises 15 residues. Germline V gene lookup returns CDR1 LGHNA and CDR2 YSLEER. The V and J ends lost 3 bases and 2 bases respectively, with 11 bases between them. The CDR3 reads CASSQGGITGNTIYF. The CDR3, as DNA: TGCGCCAGCAGCCAGGGAGGGATCACTGGAAACACCATATATTTT.

The V gene is TRBV10-2, the J gene TRBJ1-1; D remains ambiguous. Germline V gene lookup returns CDR1 WSHSY and CDR2 SAAADI. V lost 7 bases, J lost 1 base, and 13 bases lay in between. This CDR3 is 14 amino acids long. CDR3 DNA sequence: TGCGCCAGCACTGCTACGGCGAGGAACACTGAAGCTTTCTTT. It encodes CASTATARNTEAFF.

This clonotype has more than one count but fewer than ten. The rearrangement links TRBV7-8 to TRBJ2-2; 7 positions match TRBD2. With 1 base clipped from V and 1 base from J, the junction kept 6 bases outside the gene matches. Germline V CDR1 and CDR2: SGHVS, FQNEAQ. This CDR3 comprises 17 residues. The CDR3 region is CASSLVGSGLNTGELFF. The CDR3 nucleotides read TGTGCCAGCAGCTTAGTAGGTAGCGGGCTGAACACCGGGGAGCTGTTTTTT.

The DNA for the CDR3 is TGTGCCACCAGCAGAGCCGGGTACAATGAGCAGTTCTTC. Amino acids: CATSRAGYNEQFF. The chain recombines TRBV15 with TRBJ2-1; D gene uncertain. CDR3 length: 13 amino acids. Trimming removed 1 base at V and 4 bases at J, with 5 bases between. CDR1 and CDR2 (germline): LNHNV, YYDKDF (reference sequence). The full variable domain, in which reference TRBV15 and TRBJ2-1 provide the parts outside the CDR3, is DAMVIQNPRYQVTQFGKPVTLSCSQTLNHNVMYWYQQKSSQAPKLLFHYYDKDFNNEADTPDNFQSRRPNTSFCFLDIRSPGLGDTAMYLCATSRAGYNEQFFGPGTRLTVL.

The genes are TRBV7-3 and TRBJ2-1, with D perhaps being TRBD1 or TRBD2 (6 bases each). The V end lost 5 bases, the J end lost 7 bases, and 18 bases lay between the germline ends. Germline CDR1 and CDR2: SGHTA and FQGTGA. This CDR3 region has 15 residues. The CDR3, as DNA: TGTGCCAGCAGCCCGGGGGCAGGGGATTTAAATGAGCAGTTCTTC. Translation gives CASSPGAGDLNEQFF. The full variable domain, in which reference TRBV7-3 and TRBJ2-1 provide the parts outside the CDR3, is GAGVSQTPSNKVTEKGKYVELRCDPISGHTALYWYRQSLGQGPEFLIYFQGTGAADDSGLPNDRFFAVRPEGSVSTLKIQRTERGDSAVYLCASSPGAGDLNEQFFGPGTRLTVL.

This chain links TRBV28 with TRBJ2-2; 7 positions match TRBD2. Germline V gene lookup returns CDR1 MDHEN and CDR2 SYDVKM. This CDR3 has 13 residues. V shed 10 bases and J 4 bases; nucleotides not matched to a gene: 6. CDR3 sequence (DNA): TGTGCCACCCAGCGGGATGGCACCGGGGAGCTGTTTTTT. Translation gives CATQRDGTGELFF.

This clonotype turned up a few times. This sequence joins TRBV25-1 and TRBJ2-2; no clear D gene. CDR3 length equals 14 residues. Germline V gene sequence: CDR1 MGHDK, CDR2 SYGVNS. V dropped 1 base and J dropped 2 bases, with 5 bases sitting between them. The CDR3 DNA sequence: TGTGCCAGCAGTGAATTCTTTAACACCGGGGAGCTGTTTTTT. This codes for CASSEFFNTGELFF.

This clonotype was found a few times. The V gene is TRBV9, the J gene TRBJ1-1, with D possibly being TRBD1 (5 bases). Germline assignment: CDR1 SGDLS and CDR2 YYNGEE. CDR3 size: 17 residues. V lost 0 bases, J lost 4 bases, and 19 bases lay in between. This chain's CDR3 is CASSVATAASGGTEAFF. In DNA form, the CDR3 reads TGTGCCAGCAGCGTAGCTACTGCCGCTTCTGGGGGCACTGAAGCTTTCTTT.

This clonotype was seen only a few times. This chain connects TRBV29-1 to TRBJ2-3; a weak D match, TRBD1 (5 bases). This CDR3 has 13 residues. Germline CDR1 is SQVTM and CDR2 is ANQGSEA. Trimming shortened V by 0 bases and J by 4 bases, and 8 bases separated the two germline ends. The CDR3: CSVEDWGSDTQYF. The CDR3 region has the DNA TGCAGCGTTGAAGATTGGGGCTCAGATACGCAGTATTTT.

This clonotype turned up a few times. The V call is TRBV12-3 or TRBV12-4, the J call TRBJ2-5; D is ambiguous. This CDR3 contains 13 residues. Trimming left V 3 bases short and J 3 bases short, with 8 bases between. The CDR3 loop reads CASSFSFKETQYF. In nucleotides, the CDR3 is TGTGCCAGCAGTTTTAGTTTCAAAGAGACCCAGTACTTC.